A selection of T cell receptor beta chains follows, all from one sample in a study of T-cell reconstitution after alpha-beta-depleted transplantation in children. TCRdb redid the calling of the PCR reads with MiXCR, one entry per CDR3 protein. The table records about 420,000 distinct CDR3 sequences, about a tenth of them present only once. The sequenced sample was PBMCs from the stem cell graft donor, obtained from the stem cell graft. These receptors were collected from a human donor who donated a stem cell graft to a child with acute myeloid leukemia. Both conserved end residues are part of each CDR3. Each record gives: D gene, J gene, clone size, V gene, CDR3 protein, CDR3 DNA. A D gene is named only where the DNA matches it firmly. Not all rows give a size; the values are once, few, many and, for expanded clones, a class.

>NA|TRBJ2-3|few|TRBV3-1
CASSQTRGLASTDTQYF
TGTGCCAGCAGCCAAACCCGGGGACTGGCTAGCACAGATACGCAGTATTTT
>TRBD2|TRBJ2-3|few|TRBV20-1
CSAYLGVAGGYTDTQYF
TGCAGTGCCTATCTCGGAGTAGCGGGAGGCTACACAGATACGCAGTATTTT
>NA|TRBJ2-2|NA|TRBV7-9
CSSSFSRRDTGELFF
TGTTCCAGCAGCTTCTCGCGAAGGGACACCGGGGAGCTGTTTTTT
>TRBD1|TRBJ1-2|few|TRBV6-5
CASSFIGQGPDNYGYTF
TGTGCCAGCAGTTTCATCGGACAGGGACCCGATAACTATGGCTACACCTTC
>TRBD1|TRBJ2-3|few|TRBV5-1
CASSLGQGIGDTQYF
TGCGCCAGCAGCTTGGGACAGGGGATAGGAGATACGCAGTATTTT
>NA|TRBJ2-1|NA|TRBV4-1
CASSQDSFSGFNEQFF
TGCGCCAGCAGCCAAGATTCATTTTCAGGGTTCAATGAGCAGTTCTTC
>NA|TRBJ2-1|NA|TRBV3-1
CASSQLLGGEQFF
TGTGCCAGCAGCCAATTATTGGGGGGTGAGCAGTTCTTC
>NA|TRBJ2-2|NA|TRBV20-1
CSARKVTGELFF
TGCAGTGCTAGAAAGGTCACCGGGGAGCTGTTTTTT
>NA|TRBJ2-5|many|TRBV29-1
CSVRDGQETQYF
TGCAGCGTTAGAGACGGCCAAGAGACCCAGTACTTC
>TRBD1|TRBJ1-4|few|TRBV20-1
CSAREVGTGLFF
TGCAGTGCTAGAGAGGTCGGGACAGGACTGTTTTTT
>NA|TRBJ2-5|few|TRBV4-1
CASSQDAGLAATMGSSPGSETQYF
TGCGCCAGCAGCCAAGATGCAGGACTCGCCGCGACTATGGGTTCTTCGCCAGGGTCAGAGACCCAGTACTTC
>TRBD2|TRBJ2-1|NA|TRBV5-1
CASKGLAESGEQFF
TGCGCCAGCAAAGGACTAGCAGAGTCAGGTGAGCAGTTCTTC
>NA|TRBJ2-7|NA|TRBV7-2
CASSLGGAEQYF
TGTGCCAGCAGCTTGGGTGGGGCCGAGCAGTACTTC
>NA|TRBJ1-2|few|TRBV7-2
CASSQDGAYGYTF
TGTGCCAGCAGTCAGGACGGAGCCTATGGCTACACCTTC
>TRBD2|TRBJ2-2|NA|TRBV7-2
CASSLVGTSNTGELFF
TGTGCCAGCAGCTTAGTGGGGACTAGTAACACCGGGGAGCTGTTTTTT
>NA|TRBJ1-6|few|TRBV5-6
CASSDTSQSLRTPLHF
TGTGCCAGCAGCGACACCTCCCAGTCCCTCCGAACACCCCTCCACTTT
>TRBD2|TRBJ2-1|many|TRBV15
CATALRAGGGNEQFF
TGTGCCACCGCTCTCAGAGCGGGGGGCGGGAATGAGCAGTTCTTC
>NA|TRBJ2-3|NA|TRBV19
CASSINEFYTDTQYF
TGTGCCAGTAGTATAAACGAGTTTTACACAGATACGCAGTATTTT
>TRBD2|TRBJ2-1|NA|TRBV7-2
CASSFVAGGPNEQFF
TGTGCCAGCAGCTTTGTAGCGGGAGGGCCCAATGAGCAGTTCTTC
>NA|TRBJ2-5|few|TRBV7-8
CASSFGLRGWETQYF
TGTGCCAGCAGCTTCGGTTTGCGGGGCTGGGAGACCCAGTACTTC
>TRBD1|TRBJ2-3|NA|TRBV5-1
CASSVLRDRDTDTQYF
TGCGCCAGCAGCGTACTCCGGGACAGGGACACAGATACGCAGTATTTT
>NA|TRBJ1-1|few|TRBV7-9
CASSYGTATGAFF
TGTGCCAGCAGCTACGGGACGGCTACGGGAGCTTTCTTT
>TRBD1|TRBJ2-1|few|TRBV9
CASSVEVGTGGTQFF
TGTGCCAGCAGCGTAGAGGTAGGGACAGGGGGCACCCAGTTCTTC
>NA|TRBJ1-2|NA|TRBV7-9
CASSKTGLANYGYTF
TGTGCCAGCAGCAAAACAGGGTTGGCTAACTATGGCTACACCTTC
>TRBD2|TRBJ2-3|NA|TRBV6-5
CASSYPLAGVEDTQYF
TGTGCCAGCAGTTACCCACTAGCGGGAGTGGAAGATACGCAGTATTTT
>NA|TRBJ2-7|few|TRBV2
CASSEGETYEQYF
TGTGCCAGCAGTGAAGGCGAAACCTACGAGCAGTACTTC
>NA|TRBJ2-2|many|TRBV5-1
CASSGQGPGELFF
TGCGCCAGCAGCGGGCAAGGCCCCGGGGAGCTGTTTTTT
>NA|TRBJ2-3|NA|TRBV10-3
CAISEWEGTDTQYF
TGTGCCATCAGTGAATGGGAGGGCACAGATACGCAGTATTTT
>TRBD2|TRBJ2-7|NA|TRBV5-6
CASLRRAGEKWSSEQYF
TGTGCCAGCCTCCGTAGAGCGGGAGAAAAATGGTCCTCCGAGCAGTACTTC
>NA|TRBJ1-2|NA|TRBV6-6
CAALRGSSGYTF
TGTGCGGCCCTGCGGGGGTCGTCTGGCTACACCTTC
>TRBD1|TRBJ1-1|NA|TRBV6-1
CASSPTDRGIEAFF
TGTGCCAGCAGTCCGACCGACAGGGGTATTGAAGCTTTCTTT
>NA|TRBJ2-3|few|TRBV4-2
CASSQNVVGTLAGKTQYF
TGTGCCAGCAGCCAGAACGTCGTGGGGACCCTCGCAGGGAAAACGCAGTATTTT
>TRBD1|TRBJ2-7|NA|TRBV20-1
CSAITGTGSLDEQYF
TGCAGTGCTATTACCGGGACAGGGTCCCTCGACGAGCAGTACTTC
>NA|TRBJ2-5|NA|TRBV18
CASSPLPAENGGTQYF
TGTGCCAGCTCCCCCCTTCCGGCCGAAAACGGCGGGACCCAGTACTTC
>NA|TRBJ1-6|NA|TRBV29-1
CSVRDSYNSPLHF
TGCAGCGTTCGAGATTCCTATAATTCACCCCTCCACTTT
>TRBD2|TRBJ2-1|NA|TRBV6-5
CASSWTSGDYNEQFF
TGTGCCAGCAGTTGGACTAGCGGGGACTACAATGAGCAGTTCTTC
>NA|TRBJ1-1|NA|TRBV9
CASSVVAQMNTEAFF
TGTGCCAGCAGCGTAGTGGCCCAAATGAACACTGAAGCTTTCTTT
>NA|TRBJ2-1|few|TRBV5-1
CASSLSATSDNEQFF
TGCGCCAGCAGCTTGAGCGCTACCTCGGACAATGAGCAGTTCTTC
>NA|TRBJ2-2|NA|TRBV4-1
CASSYVTGELFF
TGCGCCAGCAGCTACGTCACCGGGGAGCTGTTTTTT
>NA|TRBJ2-1|many|TRBV20-1
CSASLTNNEQFF
TGCAGTGCTAGTTTGACCAACAATGAGCAGTTCTTC